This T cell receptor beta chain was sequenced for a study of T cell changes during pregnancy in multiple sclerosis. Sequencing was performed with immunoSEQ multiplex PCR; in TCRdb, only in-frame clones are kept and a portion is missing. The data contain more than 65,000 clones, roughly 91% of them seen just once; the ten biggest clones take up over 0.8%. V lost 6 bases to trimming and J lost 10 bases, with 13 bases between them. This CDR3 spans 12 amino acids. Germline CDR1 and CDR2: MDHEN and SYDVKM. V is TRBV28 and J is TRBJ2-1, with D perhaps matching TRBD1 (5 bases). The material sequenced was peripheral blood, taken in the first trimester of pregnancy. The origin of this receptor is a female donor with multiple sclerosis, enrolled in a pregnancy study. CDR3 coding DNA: TGTGCCAGCAGCTTGGGGCCGCGCGAGCAGTTCTTC. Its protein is CASSLGPREQFF.